This TCR beta chain was documented in a study of T cell responses to AZD1222 COVID-19 vaccine. General observations from the study: Possibly, clonal diversity was underestimated; donors were largely white British and included more females. At baseline, just a handful of AZD1222 recipients tested seropositive.

Details on this clone: Antigen specificity is unknown.

The junction had 9 bases not matched to a gene; V was cut back by 2 bases and J by 2 bases. Germline V CDR1 and CDR2: KGHSH, LQKENI. The CDR3 is 16 amino acids. Sequencing was performed with immunoSEQ multiplex PCR; in TCRdb, only in-frame clones are kept and a portion is missing. The sample has 68,000 or so clones, about four fifths seen once. The sequence was obtained from an adult in good health. The sample was peripheral blood, taken on day 0 of AZD1222 vaccination. The chain uses TRBV18 and TRBJ2-7, with TRBD1 matching over 7 bases. The CDR3 protein is CASSPTRGTETYEQYF. The CDR3 region has the DNA TGTGCCAGCTCACCAACAAGAGGGACAGAGACCTACGAGCAGTACTTC.